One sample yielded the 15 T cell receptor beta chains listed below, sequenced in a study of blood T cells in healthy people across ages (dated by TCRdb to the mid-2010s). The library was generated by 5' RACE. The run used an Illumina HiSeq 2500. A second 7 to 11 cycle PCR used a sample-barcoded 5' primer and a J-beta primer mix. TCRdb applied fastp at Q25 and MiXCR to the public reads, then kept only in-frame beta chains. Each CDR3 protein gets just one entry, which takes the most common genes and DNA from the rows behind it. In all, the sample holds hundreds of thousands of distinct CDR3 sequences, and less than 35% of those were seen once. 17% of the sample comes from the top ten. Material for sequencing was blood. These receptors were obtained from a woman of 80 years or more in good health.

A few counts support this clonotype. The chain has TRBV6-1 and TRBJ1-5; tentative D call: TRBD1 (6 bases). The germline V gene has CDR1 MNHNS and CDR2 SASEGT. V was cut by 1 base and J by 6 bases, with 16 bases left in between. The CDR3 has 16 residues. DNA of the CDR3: TGTGCCAGCAGTGAAGGACCAGGGGCGAGGGGTCAGCCCCAGCATTTT. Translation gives CASSEGPGARGQPQHF.

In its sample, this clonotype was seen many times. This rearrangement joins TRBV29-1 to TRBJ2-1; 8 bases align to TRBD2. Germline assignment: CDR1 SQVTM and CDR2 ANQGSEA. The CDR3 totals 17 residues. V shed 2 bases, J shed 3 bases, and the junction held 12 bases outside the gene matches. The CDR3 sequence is CSVEFDVRRGVYNEQFF. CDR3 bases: TGCAGCGTTGAATTCGATGTCAGGCGGGGGGTCTACAATGAGCAGTTCTTC.

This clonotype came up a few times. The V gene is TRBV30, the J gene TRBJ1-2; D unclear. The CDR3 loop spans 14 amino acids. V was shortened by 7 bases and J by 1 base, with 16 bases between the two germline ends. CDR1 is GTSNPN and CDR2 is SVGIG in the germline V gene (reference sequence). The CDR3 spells CALNREGYNYGYTF. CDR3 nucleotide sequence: TGTGCCTTAAACCGGGAGGGTTATAACTATGGCTACACCTTC.

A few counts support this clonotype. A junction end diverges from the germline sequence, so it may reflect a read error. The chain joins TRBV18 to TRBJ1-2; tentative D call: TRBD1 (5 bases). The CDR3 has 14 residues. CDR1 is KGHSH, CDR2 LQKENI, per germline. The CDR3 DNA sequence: TGTGCCAGCTCACTATATGACGGGGACTATGGTTACACCTTC. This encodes CASSLYDGDYGYTF.

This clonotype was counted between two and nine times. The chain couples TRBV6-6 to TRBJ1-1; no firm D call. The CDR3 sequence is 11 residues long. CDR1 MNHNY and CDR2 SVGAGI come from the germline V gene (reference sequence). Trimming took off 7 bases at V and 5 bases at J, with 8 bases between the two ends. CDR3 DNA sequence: TGTGCCAGCACCCTTGAAACTGAAGCTTTCTTT. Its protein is CASTLETEAFF.

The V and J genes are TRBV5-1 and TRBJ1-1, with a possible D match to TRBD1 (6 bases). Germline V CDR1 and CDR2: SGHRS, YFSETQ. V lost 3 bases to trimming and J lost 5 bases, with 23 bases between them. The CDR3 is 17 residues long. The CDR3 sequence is CASSSGGGGQLGTEAFF. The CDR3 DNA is TGCGCCAGCAGCTCCGGGGGAGGGGGTCAATTGGGTACTGAAGCTTTCTTT. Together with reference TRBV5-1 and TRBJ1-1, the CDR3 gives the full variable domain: KAGVTQTPRYLIKTRGQQVTLSCSPISGHRSVSWYQQTPGQGLQFLFEYFSETQRNKGNFPGRFSGRQFSNSRSEMNVSTLELGDSALYLCASSSGGGGQLGTEAFFGQGTRLTVV.

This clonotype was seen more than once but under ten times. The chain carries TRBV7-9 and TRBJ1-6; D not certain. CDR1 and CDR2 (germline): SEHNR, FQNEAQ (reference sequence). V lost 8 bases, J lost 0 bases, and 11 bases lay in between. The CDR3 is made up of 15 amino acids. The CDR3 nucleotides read TGTGCCAGCGCCGAGCTCAGCTCCTATAATTCACCCCTCCACTTT. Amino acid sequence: CASAELSSYNSPLHF.

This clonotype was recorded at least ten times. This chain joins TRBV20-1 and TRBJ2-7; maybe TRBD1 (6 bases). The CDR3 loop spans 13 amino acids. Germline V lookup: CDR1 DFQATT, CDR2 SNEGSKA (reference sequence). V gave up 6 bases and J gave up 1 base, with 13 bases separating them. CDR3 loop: CSARDTLSYEQYF. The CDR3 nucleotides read TGCAGTGCCCGGGACACCCTTTCCTACGAGCAGTACTTC.

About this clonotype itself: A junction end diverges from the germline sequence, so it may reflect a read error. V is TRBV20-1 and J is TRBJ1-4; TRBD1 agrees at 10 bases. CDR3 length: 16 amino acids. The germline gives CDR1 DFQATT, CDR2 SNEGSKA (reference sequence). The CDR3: CSARRQSGQGNGKLFF. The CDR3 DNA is TGCAGTGCTAGGAGACAATCGGGACAGGGGAATGGAAAACTGTTTTTT.

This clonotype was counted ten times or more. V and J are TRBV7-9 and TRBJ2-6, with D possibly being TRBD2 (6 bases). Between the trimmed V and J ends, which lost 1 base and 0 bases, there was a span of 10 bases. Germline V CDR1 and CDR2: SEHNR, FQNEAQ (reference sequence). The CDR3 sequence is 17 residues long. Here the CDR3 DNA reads TGTGCCAGCAGCTTAGGCGGGGTCGACTCTGGGGCCAACGTCCTGACTTTC. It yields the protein CASSLGGVDSGANVLTF.

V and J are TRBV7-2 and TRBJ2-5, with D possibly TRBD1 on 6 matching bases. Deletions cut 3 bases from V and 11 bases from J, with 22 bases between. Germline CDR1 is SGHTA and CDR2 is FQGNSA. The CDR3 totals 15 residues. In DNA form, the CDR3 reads TGTGCCAGCAGCTTGGAATGGGGGCCGAACAATGAGCAGTACTTC. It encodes CASSLEWGPNNEQYF.

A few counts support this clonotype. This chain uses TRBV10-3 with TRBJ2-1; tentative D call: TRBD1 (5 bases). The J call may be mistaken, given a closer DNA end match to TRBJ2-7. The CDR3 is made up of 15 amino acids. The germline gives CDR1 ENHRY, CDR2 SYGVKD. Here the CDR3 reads CAISDRQGSYNEQYF. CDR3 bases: TGTGCCATCAGTGACAGGCAGGGCTCCTACAATGAGCAGTACTTC.

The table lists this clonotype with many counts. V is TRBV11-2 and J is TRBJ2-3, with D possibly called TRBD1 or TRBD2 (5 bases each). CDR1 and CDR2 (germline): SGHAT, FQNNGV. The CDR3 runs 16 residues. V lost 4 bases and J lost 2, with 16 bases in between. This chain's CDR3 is CASSSRDAGPTDTQYF. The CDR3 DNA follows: TGTGCCAGCAGCTCCCGGGACGCCGGTCCCACAGATACGCAGTATTTT.

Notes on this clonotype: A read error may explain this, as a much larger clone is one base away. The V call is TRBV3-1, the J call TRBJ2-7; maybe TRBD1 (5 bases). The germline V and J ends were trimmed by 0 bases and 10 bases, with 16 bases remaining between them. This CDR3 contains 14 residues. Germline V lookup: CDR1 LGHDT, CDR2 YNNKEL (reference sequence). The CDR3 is CASSQDPAGRIQYF. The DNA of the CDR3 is TGTGCCAGCAGCCAAGATCCGGCAGGGCGGATCCAGTACTTC.

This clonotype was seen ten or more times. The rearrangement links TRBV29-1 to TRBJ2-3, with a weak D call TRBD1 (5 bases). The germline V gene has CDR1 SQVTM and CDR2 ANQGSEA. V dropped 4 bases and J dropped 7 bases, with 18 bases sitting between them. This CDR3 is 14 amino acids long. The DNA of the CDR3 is TGCAGCGTTGGTCGGCAGGGCAAGACGAATACGCAGTATTTT. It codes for CSVGRQGKTNTQYF.